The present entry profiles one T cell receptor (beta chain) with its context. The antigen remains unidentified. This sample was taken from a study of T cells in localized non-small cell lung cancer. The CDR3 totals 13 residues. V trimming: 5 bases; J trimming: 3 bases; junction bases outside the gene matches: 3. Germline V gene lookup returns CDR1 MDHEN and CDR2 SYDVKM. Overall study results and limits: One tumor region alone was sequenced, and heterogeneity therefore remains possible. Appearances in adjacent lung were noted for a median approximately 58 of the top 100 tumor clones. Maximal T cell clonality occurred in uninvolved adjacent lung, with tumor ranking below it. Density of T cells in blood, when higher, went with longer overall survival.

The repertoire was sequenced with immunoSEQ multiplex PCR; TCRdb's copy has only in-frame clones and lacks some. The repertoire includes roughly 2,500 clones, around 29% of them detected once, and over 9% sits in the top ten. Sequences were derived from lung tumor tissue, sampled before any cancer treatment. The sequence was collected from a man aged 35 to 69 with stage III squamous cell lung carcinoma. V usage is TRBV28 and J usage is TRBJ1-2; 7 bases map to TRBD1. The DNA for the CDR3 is TGTGCCAGCAGTACCGGGACAGACTATGGCTACACCTTC. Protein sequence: CASSTGTDYGYTF.